The sequence of this T cell receptor beta chain was determined in a study of cytomegalovirus exposure and HLA in healthy donors. Overall study findings and caveats: Prior analysis indicated that the majority of TCR beta V segments exhibited productivity approximately 87% or approximately 30% of the time. Later analysis identified a missense DCLRE1C variant that was linked to TCR beta V- and J-gene trimming.

Amplification used 60 Vbeta primers and 13 Jbeta primers. Original methodology: Among the unique TCR beta chains that a later analysis counted, about 79 million in all, 10 million to 13 million were shared. Clones were read by immunoSEQ multiplex PCR, and TCRdb kept only the in-frame ones, dropping some. V, J and clone size reflect that table, while D and trimming were determined from the DNA. The ten top clones account for less than 6%, within a sample of about 62,000 clones. Note on this clone: What it recognizes is unknown.

Germline V gene lookup returns CDR1 MGHDK and CDR2 SYGVNS. The V and J ends lost 2 bases and 12 bases respectively, with 14 bases between them. The CDR3 is 14 amino acids. The sequence derives from a man under 40 in good health and CMV-seropositive. The chain combines TRBV25-1 with TRBJ1-6; D ambiguous. Specimen: PBMCs. The chain's CDR3 is CASSEMGPMGPLHF. As DNA, the CDR3 is TGTGCCAGCAGTGAAATGGGCCCCATGGGACCCCTCCACTTT.